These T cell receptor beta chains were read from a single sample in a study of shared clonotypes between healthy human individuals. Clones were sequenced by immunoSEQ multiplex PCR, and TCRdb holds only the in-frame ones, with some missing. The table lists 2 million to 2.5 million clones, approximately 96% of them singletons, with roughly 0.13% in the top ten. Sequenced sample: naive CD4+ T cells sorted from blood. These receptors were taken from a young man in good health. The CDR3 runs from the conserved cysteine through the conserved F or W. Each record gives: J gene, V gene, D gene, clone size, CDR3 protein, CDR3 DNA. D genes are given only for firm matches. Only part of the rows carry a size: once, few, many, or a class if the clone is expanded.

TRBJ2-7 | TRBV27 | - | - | CASSDRSYEQYF | TGTGCCAGCAGTGACAGGTCCTACGAGCAGTACTTC
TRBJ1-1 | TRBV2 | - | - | CASSAVNTEAFF | TGTGCCAGCAGTGCGGTGAACACTGAAGCTTTCTTT
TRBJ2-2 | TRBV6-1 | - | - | CASSVLGSNTGELFF | TGTGCCAGCAGTGTTTTAGGGTCGAACACCGGGGAGCTGTTTTTT
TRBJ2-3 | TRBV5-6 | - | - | CASSFSGRATDTQYF | TGTGCCAGCAGCTTTTCCGGGAGAGCCACAGATACGCAGTATTTT
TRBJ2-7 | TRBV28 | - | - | CASSRDLNPSYEQYF | TGTGCCAGCAGTCGGGACTTAAACCCCTCCTACGAGCAGTACTTC
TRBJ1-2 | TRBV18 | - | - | CASSPDFNYGYTF | TGTGCCAGCTCACCTGACTTTAACTATGGCTACACCTTC
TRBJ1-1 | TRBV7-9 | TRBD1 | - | CASSFLTGESGAEAFF | TGTGCCAGCAGCTTTTTGACAGGGGAATCGGGCGCTGAAGCTTTCTTT
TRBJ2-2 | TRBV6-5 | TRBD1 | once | CASSSTGANTGELFF | TGTGCCAGCAGTTCGACAGGGGCGAACACCGGGGAGCTGTTTTTT
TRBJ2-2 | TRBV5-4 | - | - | CASSPRLGTGELFF | TGTGCCAGCAGCCCCCGACTAGGTACCGGGGAGCTGTTTTTT
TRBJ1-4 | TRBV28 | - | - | CASLSGHNEKLFF | TGTGCCAGCCTTTCGGGACACAATGAAAAACTGTTTTTT
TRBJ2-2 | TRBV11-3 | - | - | CASSQTNTGELFF | TGTGCCAGCAGTCAGACGAACACCGGGGAGCTGTTTTTT